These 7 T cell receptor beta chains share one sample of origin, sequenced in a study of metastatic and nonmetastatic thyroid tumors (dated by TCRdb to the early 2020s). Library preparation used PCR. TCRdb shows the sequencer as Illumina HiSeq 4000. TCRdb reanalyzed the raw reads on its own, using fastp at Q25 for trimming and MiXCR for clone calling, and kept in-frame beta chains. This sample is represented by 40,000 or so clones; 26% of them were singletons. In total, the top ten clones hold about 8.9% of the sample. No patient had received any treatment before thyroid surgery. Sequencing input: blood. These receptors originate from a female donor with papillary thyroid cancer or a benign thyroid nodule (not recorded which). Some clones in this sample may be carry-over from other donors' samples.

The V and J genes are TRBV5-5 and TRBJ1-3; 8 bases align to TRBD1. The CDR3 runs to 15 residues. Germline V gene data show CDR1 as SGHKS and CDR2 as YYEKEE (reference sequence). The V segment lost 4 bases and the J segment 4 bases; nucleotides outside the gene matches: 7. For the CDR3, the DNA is TGTGCCAGCAGCCCGGCCGGGACAGGAGGAAACACCATATATTTT. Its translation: CASSPAGTGGNTIYF.

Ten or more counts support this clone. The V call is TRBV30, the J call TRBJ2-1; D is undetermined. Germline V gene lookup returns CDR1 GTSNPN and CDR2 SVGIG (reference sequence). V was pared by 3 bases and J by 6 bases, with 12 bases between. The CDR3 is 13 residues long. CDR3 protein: CAWRKGPPNEQFF. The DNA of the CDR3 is TGTGCCTGGAGGAAAGGGCCCCCCAATGAGCAGTTCTTC.

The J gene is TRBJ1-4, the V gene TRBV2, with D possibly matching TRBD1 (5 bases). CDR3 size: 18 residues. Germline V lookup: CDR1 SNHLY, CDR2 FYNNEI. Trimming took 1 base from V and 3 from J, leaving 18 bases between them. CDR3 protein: CASSEGRVDRGANEKLFF. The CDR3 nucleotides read TGTGCCAGCAGTGAAGGCAGGGTGGACCGTGGGGCTAATGAAAAACTGTTTTTT.

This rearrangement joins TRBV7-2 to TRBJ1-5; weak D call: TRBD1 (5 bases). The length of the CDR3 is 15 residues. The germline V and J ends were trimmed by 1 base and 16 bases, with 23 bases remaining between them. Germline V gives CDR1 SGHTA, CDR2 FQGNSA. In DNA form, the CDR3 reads TGTGCCAGCAGCTTAGGGGTCGGGGGGAATCAGCCCCCCCATTTT. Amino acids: CASSLGVGGNQPPHF.

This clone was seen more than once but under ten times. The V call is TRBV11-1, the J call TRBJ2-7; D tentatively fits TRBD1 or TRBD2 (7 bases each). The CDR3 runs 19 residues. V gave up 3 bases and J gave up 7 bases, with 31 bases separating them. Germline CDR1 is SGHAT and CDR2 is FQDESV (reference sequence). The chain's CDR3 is CASSLGAHGAGGPGGEQYF. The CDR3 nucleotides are TGTGCCAGCAGCTTGGGGGCCCACGGGGCAGGGGGTCCCGGGGGGGAGCAGTACTTC.

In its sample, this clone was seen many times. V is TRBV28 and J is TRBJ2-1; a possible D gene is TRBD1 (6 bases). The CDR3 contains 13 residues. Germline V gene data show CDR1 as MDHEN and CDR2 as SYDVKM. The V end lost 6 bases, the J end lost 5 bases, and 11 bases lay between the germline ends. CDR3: CASSLDSDNEQFF. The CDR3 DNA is TGTGCCAGCAGCTTGGACAGCGACAATGAGCAGTTCTTC. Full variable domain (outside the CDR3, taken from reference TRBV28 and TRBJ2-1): DVKVTQSSRYLVKRTGEKVFLECVQDMDHENMFWYRQDPGLGLRLIYFSYDVKMKEKGDIPEGYSVSREKKERFSLILESASTNQTSMYLCASSLDSDNEQFFGPGTRLTVL.

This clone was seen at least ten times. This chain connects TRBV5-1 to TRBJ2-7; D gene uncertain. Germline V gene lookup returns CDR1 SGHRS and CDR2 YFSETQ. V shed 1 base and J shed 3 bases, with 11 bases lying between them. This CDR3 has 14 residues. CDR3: CASSLRPDGYEQYF. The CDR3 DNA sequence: TGCGCCAGCAGCTTGCGGCCGGACGGCTACGAGCAGTACTTC.